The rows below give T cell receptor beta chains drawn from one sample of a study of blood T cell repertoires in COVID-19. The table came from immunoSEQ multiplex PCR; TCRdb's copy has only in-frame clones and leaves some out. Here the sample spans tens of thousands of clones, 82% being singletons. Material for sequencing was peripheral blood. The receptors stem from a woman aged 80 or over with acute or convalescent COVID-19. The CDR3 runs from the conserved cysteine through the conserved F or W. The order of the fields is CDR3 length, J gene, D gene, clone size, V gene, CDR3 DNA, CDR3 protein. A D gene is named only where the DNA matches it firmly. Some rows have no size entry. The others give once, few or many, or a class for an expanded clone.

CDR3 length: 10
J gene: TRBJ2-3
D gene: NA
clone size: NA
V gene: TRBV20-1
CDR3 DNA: TGCAGTGCTTGGTTTGAGGGGCAGTATTTT
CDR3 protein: CSAWFEGQYF

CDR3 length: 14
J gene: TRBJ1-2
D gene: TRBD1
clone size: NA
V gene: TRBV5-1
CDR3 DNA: TGCGCCAGCAGCTTGGACAGGGGGGTAGATGGCTACACCTTC
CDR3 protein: CASSLDRGVDGYTF

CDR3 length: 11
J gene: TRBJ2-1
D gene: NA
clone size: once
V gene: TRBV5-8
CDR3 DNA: TGTGCCAGCAGCGGGGGGAATGAGCAGTTCTTC
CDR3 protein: CASSGGNEQFF

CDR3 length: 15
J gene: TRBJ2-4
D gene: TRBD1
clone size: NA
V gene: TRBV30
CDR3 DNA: TGTGCCTGGAGCCGGGACAGGGATAGCAAAAACATTCAGTACTTC
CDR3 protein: CAWSRDRDSKNIQYF

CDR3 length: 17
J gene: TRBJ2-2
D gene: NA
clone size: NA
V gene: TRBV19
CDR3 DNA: TGTGCCAGTAGTTCATTTACCCAGGGTGGGAACACCGGGGAGCTGTTTTTT
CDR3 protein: CASSSFTQGGNTGELFF

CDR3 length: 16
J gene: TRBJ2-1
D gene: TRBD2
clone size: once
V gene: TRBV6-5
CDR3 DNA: TGTGCCAGCAGTTACACGGGAGGGAGCTCCTACAATGAGCAGTTCTTC
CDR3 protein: CASSYTGGSSYNEQFF

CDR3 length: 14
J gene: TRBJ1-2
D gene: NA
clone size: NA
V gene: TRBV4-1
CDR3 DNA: TGCGCCAGCAGCCAAGTTGGGGAGAACTATGGCTACACCTTC
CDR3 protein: CASSQVGENYGYTF

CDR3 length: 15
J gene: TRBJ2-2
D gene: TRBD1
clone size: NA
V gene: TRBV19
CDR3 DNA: TGTGCCAGTAGTACCGGGACAGGGGCCACCGGGGAGCTGTTTTTT
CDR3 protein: CASSTGTGATGELFF

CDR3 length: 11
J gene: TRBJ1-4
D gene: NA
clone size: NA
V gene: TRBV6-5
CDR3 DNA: TGTGCCAGCAGCCCCCTTGAAAAACTGTTTTTT
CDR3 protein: CASSPLEKLFF

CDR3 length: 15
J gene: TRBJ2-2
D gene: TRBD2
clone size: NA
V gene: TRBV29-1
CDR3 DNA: TGCAGCGTTGAAGGGAGCGGGGGCTCCACCGGGGAGCTGTTTTTT
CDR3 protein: CSVEGSGGSTGELFF

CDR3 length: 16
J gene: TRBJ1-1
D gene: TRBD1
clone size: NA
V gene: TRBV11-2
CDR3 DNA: TGTGCCAGCAGCTTAGTAGGGGGCGCGTCGAACACTGAAGCTTTCTTT
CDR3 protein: CASSLVGGASNTEAFF

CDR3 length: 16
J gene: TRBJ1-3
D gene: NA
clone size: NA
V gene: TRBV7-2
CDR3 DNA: TGTGCCAGCAGCTTTGCAGGGTTTGGATCTGGAAACACCATATATTTT
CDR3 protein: CASSFAGFGSGNTIYF

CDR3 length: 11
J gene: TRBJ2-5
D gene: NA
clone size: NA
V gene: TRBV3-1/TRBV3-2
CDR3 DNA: TGTGCCAGCAGCCAAGGGGGAGTACCGTACTTC
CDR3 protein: CASSQGGVPYF

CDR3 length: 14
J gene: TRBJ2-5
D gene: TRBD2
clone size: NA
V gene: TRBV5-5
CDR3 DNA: TGTGCCAGCAGCCCGGGGACTAGTCCAGAGACCCAGTACTTC
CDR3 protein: CASSPGTSPETQYF

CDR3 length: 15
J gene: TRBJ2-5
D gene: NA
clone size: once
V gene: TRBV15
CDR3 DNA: TGTGCCACCAGCCCTTCCAGGGCAGGCCAAGAGACCCAGTACTTC
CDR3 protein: CATSPSRAGQETQYF

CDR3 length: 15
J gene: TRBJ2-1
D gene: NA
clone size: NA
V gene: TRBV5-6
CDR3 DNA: TGTGCCAGCCTTGGGCTGAGTTGGTCCTACAATGAGCAGTTCTTC
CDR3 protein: CASLGLSWSYNEQFF

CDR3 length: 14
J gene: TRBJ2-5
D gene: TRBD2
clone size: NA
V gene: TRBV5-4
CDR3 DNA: TGTGCCAGCAGCTTTGGGGGGGGTAAAGAGACCCAGTACTTC
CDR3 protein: CASSFGGGKETQYF